These 30 T cell receptor beta chains share one sample of origin, sequenced in a study of T cells in localized non-small cell lung cancer. Assay used: immunoSEQ multiplex PCR; TCRdb lists only in-frame clones, some missing. In the table there are roughly 16,000 clones, about 86% of which are singletons. The sequenced sample was peripheral blood, obtained before any cancer treatment. The receptors here all came from a male donor at least 60 years old with stage III lung adenocarcinoma.

The chain links TRBV5-3 to TRBJ1-5; a weak D match, TRBD1 (5 bases). TRBV5-3 is given ORF status, its function remaining uncertain. The CDR3 is 16 amino acids. Trimming removed 0 bases from V and 1 base from J, with 11 bases in between. This chain's CDR3 is CARSLVGVKSNQPQHF. For the CDR3, the DNA is TGTGCCAGAAGCTTGGTAGGGGTCAAAAGCAATCAGCCCCAGCATTTT.

The V and J genes are TRBV30 and TRBJ1-6; tentative D call: TRBD1 (6 bases). Germline loops: CDR1 GTSNPN, CDR2 SVGIG (reference sequence). V was clipped by 2 bases and J by 1 base, with 12 bases between them. The CDR3 extends over 16 amino acids. The DNA of the CDR3 is TGTGCCTGGAGTTCCCCACAGGGATCCTATAATTCACCCCTCCACTTT. Its translation: CAWSSPQGSYNSPLHF.

The chain carries TRBV18 and TRBJ1-4, with D maybe TRBD1 (5 bases). V lost 3 bases and J lost 6, with 20 bases in between. The CDR3 totals 17 residues. Per the germline V gene, CDR1 is KGHSH and CDR2 is LQKENI. CDR3 region: CASSPMQGSGKDEKLFF. In DNA, the CDR3 is TGTGCCAGCTCACCTATGCAGGGTTCAGGGAAAGATGAAAAACTGTTTTTT.

J is TRBJ2-3 and V is TRBV5-5; 10 bases line up with TRBD2. Trimming at V came to 4 bases and at J to 2 bases, leaving 7 bases not matched to a gene. CDR1 SGHKS and CDR2 YYEKEE come from the germline V gene (reference sequence). The CDR3 has 16 residues. The CDR3 reads CASSLIAGGYTDTQYF. The CDR3 DNA reads TGTGCCAGCAGCCTCATAGCGGGGGGCTACACAGATACGCAGTATTTT.

J is TRBJ1-2 and V is TRBV5-6; D is possibly TRBD1 (5 bases). The ends were cut back, 4 bases at V and 5 bases at J, with 18 bases in the middle. The CDR3 contains 15 residues. CDR1 SGHDT and CDR2 YYEEEE come from the germline V gene. The CDR3 spells CASSPVQGQRYGYTF. In DNA, the CDR3 is TGTGCCAGCAGCCCCGTGCAGGGCCAAAGATATGGCTACACCTTC.

CDR3 nucleotides: TGTGCCAGCAGCTTAGGTTTGGCTAGCTTGGTCGGTAATGAGCAGTTCTTC. Translating gives CASSLGLASLVGNEQFF. The chain links TRBV13 to TRBJ2-1; the D gene is possibly TRBD2 (5 bases). The V gene's germline CDR1 is PRHDT and CDR2 FYEKMQ (reference sequence). Trimming removed 0 bases at V and 7 bases at J, with 19 bases between. There are 17 residues in the CDR3. Combining the CDR3 with reference TRBV13 and TRBJ2-1 gives the whole variable domain AAGVIQSPRHLIKEKRETATLKCYPIPRHDTVYWYQQGPGQDPQFLISFYEKMQSDKGSIPDRFSAQQFSDYHSELNMSSLELGDSALYFCASSLGLASLVGNEQFFGPGTRLTVL.

This clone was detected once. The chain couples TRBV9 to TRBJ2-7; 7 bases map to TRBD1. V lost 3 bases, J lost 2 bases, and 5 bases stayed unmatched. CDR1 SGDLS and CDR2 YYNGEE come from the germline V gene. The CDR3 is 14 amino acids. This CDR3 reads CASSEGQQTYEQYF. The CDR3 coding sequence is TGTGCCAGCAGCGAGGGACAGCAAACCTACGAGCAGTACTTC.

V gene TRBV27 combines with J gene TRBJ2-5; 10 positions match TRBD2. Germline-derived CDR1 and CDR2 are MNHEY and SMNVEV (reference sequence). Germline trimming cut 3 bases from V and 4 bases from J; bases unmatched to any gene: 8. This CDR3 contains 16 residues. The CDR3 reads CASSFQAAGGRETQYF. As DNA, the CDR3 is TGTGCCAGCAGTTTTCAGGCAGCGGGGGGGCGAGAGACCCAGTACTTC.

The J gene is TRBJ1-4, the V gene TRBV7-9, with D unresolved. The germline V gene has CDR1 SEHNR and CDR2 FQNEAQ (reference sequence). The CDR3 is made up of 15 amino acids. Trimming took 5 bases from V and 3 from J, leaving 13 bases between them. CDR3 DNA: TGTGCCAGCAGCGGAGAGGGAAGTTCTAATGAAAAACTGTTTTTT. Its protein product is CASSGEGSSNEKLFF.

DNA of the CDR3: TGTGCCAGCAGCCAAGGAGTCCGGCAGCGCCCCGAAGCTTTCTTT. Its protein is CASSQGVRQRPEAFF. This sequence joins TRBV14 and TRBJ1-1; D is ambiguous. There are 15 residues in the CDR3. Germline CDR1 SGHDN, CDR2 FVKESK. The V gene lost 1 base and the J gene lost 8 bases, with 17 bases spanning the gap.

J is TRBJ2-1 and V is TRBV5-1, with 9 positions matching TRBD2. There are 16 residues in the CDR3. The J segment lost 8 bases and the V segment lost 3 bases, leaving 12 bases of the junction unmatched. Per germline, CDR1 SGHRS and CDR2 YFSETQ. CDR3 sequence (DNA): TGCGCCAGCAGCTCCCTGAGCGGGGGGATTGTAGATGAGCAGTTCTTC. Protein sequence: CASSSLSGGIVDEQFF.

The V gene is TRBV7-9, the J gene TRBJ1-3; D unresolved. Germline V gene data show CDR1 as SEHNR and CDR2 as FQNEAQ (reference sequence). The CDR3 runs to 12 residues. Trimming left V 5 bases short and J 10 bases short, with 12 bases between. The CDR3 DNA reads as TGTGCCAGCAGCCCTCACCAGTGGACCATATATTTT. Translating it yields CASSPHQWTIYF.

V gene TRBV6-4 combines with J gene TRBJ2-3, with 7 bases matching TRBD1. This CDR3 spans 14 amino acids. Germline-derived CDR1 and CDR2 are MRHNA and SNTAGT. Trimming took 5 bases from V and 3 from J; bases not matched to a gene: 5. The DNA for the CDR3 is TGTGCCAGCAGTACAGGGGTGGGGACAGATACGCAGTATTTT. It is translated as CASSTGVGTDTQYF.

The rearrangement uses TRBV6-1 and TRBJ1-3, with D possibly matching TRBD1 (6 bases). This CDR3 has 15 amino acids. V lost 0 bases to trimming and J lost 4 bases, with 10 bases between them. Per germline, CDR1 MNHNS and CDR2 SASEGT. The CDR3 DNA is TGTGCCAGCAGTGAAGCGGGGGGCCCCGGAAACACCATATATTTT. Its translation is CASSEAGGPGNTIYF.

V gene TRBV7-2 combines with J gene TRBJ1-1, with D perhaps matching TRBD1 (6 bases). Germline V gene data show CDR1 as SGHTA and CDR2 as FQGNSA. V was shortened by 5 bases and J by 10 bases, with 23 bases between the two germline ends. This CDR3 is built from 15 residues. The CDR3 spells CASSASGEGSWRAFF. CDR3 nucleotide sequence: TGTGCCAGCAGCGCATCAGGGGAAGGATCCTGGCGAGCTTTCTTT.

The chain recombines TRBV7-9 with TRBJ1-1, with a tentative D call TRBD1 (6 bases). The V gene lost 5 bases and the J gene lost 4 bases, with 17 bases spanning the gap. The CDR3 length is 15 residues. CDR1 is SEHNR, CDR2 FQNEAQ, per germline (reference sequence). CDR3 residues: CASSPQGRGATEAFF. CDR3 DNA sequence: TGTGCCAGCAGCCCACAAGGCAGGGGTGCCACTGAAGCTTTCTTT.

The CDR3 is CASSLGLAGGPNTGELFF. CDR3 DNA sequence: TGTGCCAGCAGCCTTGGACTAGCGGGGGGGCCTAACACCGGGGAGCTGTTTTTT. The chain joins TRBV5-4 to TRBJ2-2; 15 positions agree with TRBD2. With V trimmed by 4 bases and J by 2 bases, 6 bases remained unmatched. The CDR3 extends over 18 amino acids. Germline-derived CDR1 and CDR2 are SGHNT and YYREEE (reference sequence).

In its sample, this clone was seen a few times. This sequence joins TRBV19 and TRBJ2-7, with D perhaps matching TRBD1 (6 bases). The CDR3 spans 15 residues. Germline assignment: CDR1 LNHDA and CDR2 SQIVND (reference sequence). Trimming cost V 5 bases and J 2 bases, with 16 bases left between them. The CDR3 loop is CASSLGPDSPYEQYF. The CDR3 coding sequence is TGTGCCAGTAGTTTAGGTCCGGACAGTCCCTACGAGCAGTACTTC.

The genes are TRBV11-1 and TRBJ1-1; possible D gene TRBD1, 5 bases. The CDR3 covers 12 residues. The germline gives CDR1 SGHAT, CDR2 FQDESV (reference sequence). Trimming removed 7 bases at V and 6 bases at J, with 12 bases between. The CDR3 DNA sequence: TGTGCCAGCACGCCCACGGGGGCTGAAGCTTTCTTT. Translation: CASTPTGAEAFF.

The rearrangement joins TRBV30 to TRBJ1-1, with a possible D match to TRBD1 (5 bases). V was trimmed by 4 bases and J by 0 bases, leaving 15 bases between them. The CDR3 has 15 residues. The germline V gene has CDR1 GTSNPN and CDR2 SVGIG (reference sequence). Here the CDR3 DNA reads TGTGCCTGGACCTATGGAGGGGTAGTGAACACTGAAGCTTTCTTT. Protein sequence: CAWTYGGVVNTEAFF.

The chain has TRBV6-4 and TRBJ2-1; possibly TRBD2 for D (6 bases). The germline gives CDR1 MRHNA, CDR2 SNTAGT. The CDR3 is made up of 13 amino acids. V lost 5 bases to trimming and J lost 6 bases, with 11 bases between them. CDR3 sequence reads: CASSNLGGNEQFF. In DNA form, the CDR3 reads TGTGCCAGCAGTAACCTCGGGGGCAATGAGCAGTTCTTC.

This rearrangement joins TRBV5-1 to TRBJ2-1; D could derive from TRBD1 or TRBD2 (5 bases each). CDR1 is SGHRS, CDR2 YFSETQ, per germline. V was clipped by 1 base and J by 1 base, with 9 bases between them. This CDR3 is built from 15 residues. CDR3 in amino acids: CASSLTRGSYNEQFF. As DNA, the CDR3 is TGCGCCAGCAGCTTGACGAGGGGTTCCTACAATGAGCAGTTCTTC.

The sample holds one count of this clone. The gene calls are TRBV6-6 and TRBJ2-6; D gene unclear. The CDR3 loop spans 16 amino acids. Germline V gives CDR1 MNHNY, CDR2 SVGAGI (reference sequence). The V gene lost 6 bases and the J gene lost 0 bases, with 12 bases spanning the gap. The CDR3 bases are TGTGCCAGCAGACAAACAGAGAGCTCTGGGGCCAACGTCCTGACTTTC. Translated, it gives CASRQTESSGANVLTF.

CDR3 region: CASARSGQTVRIYSNQPQHF. The CDR3 coding sequence is TGTGCCAGCGCCCGTTCCGGACAGACAGTACGAATTTATAGCAATCAGCCCCAGCATTTT. This chain joins TRBV27 and TRBJ1-5; tentatively, D is TRBD1 (6 bases). The CDR3 has 20 amino acids. V gave up 8 bases and J gave up 0 bases, with 29 bases separating them. From germline, CDR1 is MNHEY and CDR2 SMNVEV (reference sequence).

This sequence joins TRBV9 and TRBJ2-3, with TRBD2 identical over 10 bases. Per germline, CDR1 SGDLS and CDR2 YYNGEE. There are 15 residues in the CDR3. V lost 3 bases to trimming and J lost 3 bases; unmatched junction nucleotides: 4. DNA for the CDR3: TGTGCCAGCAGCGCCAGAGCGGGGGGGACAGATACGCAGTATTTT. Its protein product is CASSARAGGTDTQYF.

The rearrangement links TRBV2 to TRBJ2-3; TRBD1 might be the D (6 bases). The CDR3 totals 15 residues. V was trimmed by 8 bases and J by 4 bases, leaving 19 bases between them. In germline, CDR1 is SNHLY, CDR2 FYNNEI. DNA of the CDR3: TGTGCCAGCGGGGGCGGTGCACAGCAACCAGATACGCAGTATTTT. It codes for CASGGGAQQPDTQYF.

The gene calls are TRBV11-2 and TRBJ2-1; D is possibly TRBD1 (5 bases). The V end lost 5 bases, the J end lost 6 bases, and 11 bases lay between the germline ends. The CDR3 is 13 residues long. Germline V gene lookup returns CDR1 SGHAT and CDR2 FQNNGV. This CDR3 reads CASSPQGPNEQFF. The DNA for the CDR3 is TGTGCCAGCAGCCCTCAGGGCCCCAATGAGCAGTTCTTC.

The gene calls are TRBV7-2 and TRBJ1-2; 10 nucleotides agree with TRBD1. Germline values: CDR1 SGHTA, CDR2 FQGNSA. Losses at the gene ends were 7 bases for V and 4 bases for J; bases not matched to a gene: 12. This CDR3 spans 16 amino acids. The chain's CDR3 is CASTFGDRGIGYGYTF. The CDR3 DNA reads TGTGCCAGCACCTTTGGGGACAGGGGAATTGGCTATGGCTACACCTTC.

The chain recombines TRBV2 with TRBJ2-1, with 7 bases identical to TRBD2. The CDR3 sequence is 15 residues long. Germline-derived CDR1 and CDR2 are SNHLY and FYNNEI. With 7 bases clipped from V and 4 bases from J, the junction kept 10 bases outside the gene matches. The CDR3 DNA sequence: TGTGCCAGCAATCCCCTAGCGGCGCCTTACAATGAGCAGTTCTTC. This sequence encodes CASNPLAAPYNEQFF.

The rearrangement links TRBV30 to TRBJ1-1; tentative D call: TRBD1 (5 bases). CDR1 and CDR2 (germline): GTSNPN, SVGIG (reference sequence). The length of the CDR3 is 11 residues. Trimming cost V 2 bases and J 11 bases, with 12 bases left between them. This CDR3 is CAWSLRGEAFF. The CDR3 coding sequence is TGTGCCTGGAGTTTAAGGGGAGAGGCTTTCTTT.